The 22 T cell receptor beta chains below were found in one sample sequenced in a study of human T cells and chemical hapten exposure. Time point defined: patch test 2, 6 weeks after DPC sensitization. The treatment is: therapeutic diphenylcyclopropenone sensitization with weekly scalp DPC. TCRdb itself ran the RACE reads through MiXCR, one entry per CDR3 protein. The data hold under 100,000 distinct CDR3 sequences, with more than 9% observed a single time. This specimen was whole blood, taken in connection with sensitization to the hapten diphenylcyclopropenone (DPC). These receptors were taken from a woman between 45 and 65 years old with alopecia areata. Some clones in this sample may be carry-over from other donors' samples.

This sequence joins TRBV2 and TRBJ1-1, with 7 nucleotides matching TRBD1. Germline V gene sequence: CDR1 SNHLY, CDR2 FYNNEI. With 6 bases clipped from V and 5 bases from J, the junction kept 6 bases outside the gene matches. The CDR3 contains 13 residues. The CDR3, as DNA: TGTGCCAGCAGAGAGGACAGGTATACTGAAGCTTTCTTT. This encodes CASREDRYTEAFF.

The chain employs TRBV20-1 and TRBJ2-3, with 10 bases lining up with TRBD2. Trimming took 5 bases from V and 3 from J; bases not matched to a gene: 5. The length of the CDR3 is 14 residues. Germline CDR1 and CDR2: DFQATT and SNEGSKA (reference sequence). The CDR3 spells CSARTSGRTDTQYF. As DNA, the CDR3 is TGCAGTGCTCGGACTAGCGGTCGAACAGATACGCAGTATTTT.

The V and J genes are TRBV20-1 and TRBJ2-2; the match to TRBD2 covers 11 bases. Germline V gives CDR1 DFQATT, CDR2 SNEGSKA (reference sequence). The V segment lost 6 bases and the J segment 5 bases; nucleotides outside the gene matches: 8. This CDR3 is built from 15 residues. The DNA of the CDR3 is TGCAGTGCCTCTATAGCGGGAGGGAGGACCGGGGAGCTGTTTTTT. Translating gives CSASIAGGRTGELFF.

This rearrangement joins TRBV10-3 to TRBJ2-7; D is perhaps TRBD1 (6 bases). Germline CDR1 reads ENHRY; CDR2 reads SYGVKD. The V end was cut by 5 bases, the J end by 4 bases, with 18 bases between. This CDR3 spans 15 amino acids. CDR3 nucleotides: TGTGCCATCAGTCCACTAGGGGGTAAATTGTACGAGCAGTACTTC. Translation: CAISPLGGKLYEQYF.

This clonotype was counted a few times. The chain combines TRBV25-1 with TRBJ1-2; D gene ambiguous. This CDR3 is built from 13 residues. The germline V gene has CDR1 MGHDK and CDR2 SYGVNS. The ends were cut back, 7 bases at V and 4 bases at J, with 13 bases in the middle. The CDR3 loop reads CASIGWGSYGYTF. The CDR3 region has the DNA TGTGCCAGCATTGGATGGGGAAGCTATGGCTACACCTTC.

This clonotype was counted at least ten times. V usage is TRBV5-4 and J usage is TRBJ2-7, with 11 bases lining up with TRBD1. Germline V gives CDR1 SGHNT, CDR2 YYREEE (reference sequence). This CDR3 has 14 residues. V shed 4 bases, J shed 4 bases, and the junction held 4 bases outside the gene matches. The CDR3 is CASSGDRGRYEQYF. CDR3 nucleotide sequence: TGTGCCAGCAGCGGGGACAGGGGGAGGTACGAGCAGTACTTC.

This clonotype was seen a few times. The chain is built from TRBV7-2 and TRBJ2-4; D is unclear. Between the trimmed V and J ends, which lost 0 bases and 4 bases, there was a span of 10 bases. The CDR3 runs to 15 residues. Looked up from germline, CDR1 is SGHTA and CDR2 is FQGNSA. The CDR3 region is CASSLAVYSKNIQYF. CDR3 nucleotide sequence: TGTGCCAGCAGCTTAGCTGTTTACAGTAAAAACATTCAGTACTTC.

The genes are TRBV28 and TRBJ1-1, with D perhaps TRBD1 (6 bases). V shed 3 bases and J shed 3 bases, with 11 bases lying between them. Germline CDR1 reads MDHEN; CDR2 reads SYDVKM. The CDR3 extends over 14 amino acids. The CDR3 spells CASSLGGGDTEAFF. CDR3 DNA sequence: TGTGCCAGCAGTTTGGGAGGGGGGGACACTGAAGCTTTCTTT.

Many counts were recorded for this clonotype. This chain connects TRBV6-6 to TRBJ1-1; 9 nucleotides line up with TRBD1. Germline V gives CDR1 MNHNY, CDR2 SVGAGI (reference sequence). V trimming: 6 bases; J trimming: 10 bases; junction bases outside the gene matches: 6. This CDR3 is built from 12 residues. In nucleotides, the CDR3 is TGTGCCAGCAGACAGGGGGCAGTTGGAGCTTTCTTT. Amino acids: CASRQGAVGAFF.

This clonotype was detected ten times or more. The chain is built from TRBV7-6 and TRBJ2-1; D unresolved. This CDR3 has 14 residues. The V end was cut by 1 base, the J end by 3 bases, with 7 bases between. CDR1 SGHVS and CDR2 FNYEAQ come from the germline V gene. The CDR3 here is CASSLVGVYNEQFF. The CDR3 DNA sequence: TGTGCCAGCAGCTTAGTTGGGGTCTACAATGAGCAGTTCTTC.

This clonotype was counted between two and nine times. The J gene is TRBJ1-5, the V gene TRBV20-1, with D hard to call. Deletions cut 3 bases from V and 3 bases from J, with 12 bases between. CDR3 length equals 14 residues. In germline, CDR1 is DFQATT, CDR2 SNEGSKA (reference sequence). For the CDR3, the DNA is TGCAGTGCTAGGGGCGAGTTTGTCAATCAGCCCCAGCATTTT. Translated: CSARGEFVNQPQHF.

In this sample, this clonotype turned up many times. The V call is TRBV20-1, the J call TRBJ2-7; D possibly corresponds to TRBD1 (6 bases). The CDR3 is made up of 12 amino acids. Germline CDR1 DFQATT, CDR2 SNEGSKA (reference sequence). Trimming cost V 2 bases and J 4 bases, with 9 bases left between them. The CDR3 DNA is TGCAGTGCTAGAAGACAGGCTTACGAGCAGTACTTC. This translates into CSARRQAYEQYF.

This CDR3 is CAWRRRMEAEQYF. CDR3 DNA sequence: TGTGCCTGGAGGAGACGGATGGAGGCGGAGCAGTACTTC. The chain carries TRBV30 and TRBJ2-7; possibly TRBD2 for D (5 bases). CDR3 length: 13 residues. V lost 3 bases to trimming and J lost 7 bases, with 16 bases between them. The germline V gene encodes CDR1 GTSNPN and CDR2 SVGIG (reference sequence).

There are a few counts of this clonotype. CDR3 loop: CASSEVGISTEAFF. The CDR3 nucleotides are TGTGCCAGCAGTGAAGTGGGGATTTCCACTGAAGCTTTCTTT. The chain employs TRBV6-1 and TRBJ1-1; D uncertain. The CDR3 is 14 residues long. V gave up 1 base and J gave up 4 bases, with 10 bases separating them. Germline-derived CDR1 and CDR2 are MNHNS and SASEGT.

The genes are TRBV30 and TRBJ2-1, with 12 bases that match TRBD2. There are 14 residues in the CDR3. J lost 7 bases, V lost 2 bases, and 3 bases had no gene match. Germline V gene sequence: CDR1 GTSNPN, CDR2 SVGIG (reference sequence). The CDR3 reads CAWSTLAGGNEQFF. CDR3 nucleotides: TGTGCCTGGAGTACTCTAGCGGGAGGGAATGAGCAGTTCTTC.

V is TRBV30 and J is TRBJ1-3; D remains ambiguous. CDR3 length: 12 amino acids. Trimming shortened V by 5 bases and J by 4 bases, and 9 bases separated the two germline ends. From germline, CDR1 is GTSNPN and CDR2 SVGIG (reference sequence). The CDR3 loop reads CAWRTEGNTIYF. The CDR3 DNA reads as TGTGCCTGGCGCACAGAAGGAAACACCATATATTTT.

The J gene is TRBJ2-1, the V gene TRBV11-2; TRBD2 agrees at 14 bases. CDR1 is SGHAT and CDR2 is FQNNGV in the germline V gene. Trimming took 3 bases from V and 9 from J; bases not matched to a gene: 4. This CDR3 comprises 15 residues. CDR3 sequence reads: CASSFTGTSGSEQFF. The CDR3 nucleotides read TGTGCCAGCAGCTTTACCGGGACTAGCGGGAGTGAGCAGTTCTTC.

By share of the sample, this clonotype is medium-sized. This sequence joins TRBV7-9 and TRBJ2-7; 8 bases match TRBD1. Trimming at V came to 5 bases and at J to 2 bases, leaving 5 bases not matched to a gene. The CDR3 loop spans 14 amino acids. Germline V lookup: CDR1 SEHNR, CDR2 FQNEAQ (reference sequence). The CDR3 nucleotides are TGTGCCAGCAGCAAGGGGACAGGAGCCTACGAGCAGTACTTC. Its translation is CASSKGTGAYEQYF.

This clonotype was picked up many times. The CDR3 loop is CASSWGDDQPQHF. The CDR3 DNA is TGTGCCAGCAGCTGGGGTGACGATCAGCCCCAGCATTTT. The chain recombines TRBV7-6 with TRBJ1-5, with D hard to call. V was shortened by 4 bases and J by 5 bases, with 9 bases between the two germline ends. CDR3 length: 13 amino acids. CDR1 and CDR2 from the germline V gene are SGHVS and FNYEAQ. Supplemented by reference TRBV7-6 and TRBJ1-5, the full variable domain reads GAGVSQSPRYKVTKRGQDVALRCDPISGHVSLYWYRQALGQGPEFLTYFNYEAQQDKSGLPNDRFSAERPEGSISTLTIQRTEQRDSAMYRCASSWGDDQPQHFGDGTRLSIL.

This clonotype was recorded at least ten times. The chain links TRBV28 to TRBJ2-7; possible D gene TRBD1, 7 bases. Trimming removed 4 bases from V and 6 bases from J, with 19 bases in between. The germline CDR1 and CDR2 sequences are MDHEN and SYDVKM. This CDR3 region has 15 residues. CDR3 sequence reads: CASSSAGGMTLEQYF. The DNA of the CDR3 is TGTGCCAGCAGTTCCGCAGGGGGGATGACCCTCGAGCAGTACTTC.

This clonotype was recorded many times. This rearrangement joins TRBV20-1 to TRBJ2-3, with D possibly being TRBD1 or TRBD2 (5 bases each). The CDR3 totals 17 residues. Per germline, CDR1 DFQATT and CDR2 SNEGSKA (reference sequence). Trimming removed 0 bases at V and 2 bases at J, with 18 bases between. The CDR3 loop reads CSARDDRGRLTTDTQYF. In nucleotides, the CDR3 is TGCAGTGCTAGAGATGATAGGGGCCGACTAACCACAGATACGCAGTATTTT.

This clonotype was detected many times. For the CDR3, the DNA is TGTGCCAGCAGCTTAGGCGGGAGGGTTGAGACCCAGTACTTC. This translates into CASSLGGRVETQYF. The chain employs TRBV7-2 and TRBJ2-5; 9 bases agree with TRBD2. This CDR3 region has 14 residues. Germline CDR1 is SGHTA and CDR2 is FQGNSA. V dropped 1 base and J dropped 5; count of bases not matched to a gene: 2.